These 19 T cell receptor beta chains came from one sample sequenced in a study of long-term antiretroviral therapy in people with HIV. The immunoSEQ assay was v3.0, run at survey level. Sequenced by immunoSEQ multiplex PCR; TCRdb stores in-frame clones only, minus some. The data show around 30,000 clones, around 85% seen once. The material sequenced was unsorted PBMCs, taken 3 years after starting antiretroviral therapy. All receptors come from a man aged 35-49 years with HIV.

The rearrangement joins TRBV6-5 to TRBJ2-1; perhaps D is TRBD1 or TRBD2 (5 bases each). Trimming cost V 5 bases and J 8 bases, with 13 bases left between them. Germline V gives CDR1 MNHEY, CDR2 SVGAGI. This CDR3 contains 13 residues. The CDR3 DNA follows: TGTGCCAGCAGTAAGGGACGAAGTCATGAGCAGTTCTTC. This codes for CASSKGRSHEQFF.

The gene calls are TRBV5-1 and TRBJ2-1, with 8 bases aligning to TRBD2. The CDR3 is made up of 17 amino acids. Germline V lookup: CDR1 SGHRS, CDR2 YFSETQ. V lost 0 bases to trimming and J lost 1 base; unmatched junction nucleotides: 6. CDR3 nucleotide sequence: TGCGCCAGCAGCTTGGATGCGGGAGGCCTTTCCTACAATGAGCAGTTCTTC. It encodes CASSLDAGGLSYNEQFF.

V and J are TRBV7-2 and TRBJ1-1, with 7 bases lining up with TRBD1. CDR1 SGHTA and CDR2 FQGNSA come from the germline V gene. This CDR3 has 13 residues. The junction had 0 bases not matched to a gene; V was cut back by 2 bases and J by 3 bases. In DNA, the CDR3 is TGTGCCAGCAGCTTACAGGGGGACACTGAAGCTTTCTTT. Encoded protein: CASSLQGDTEAFF.

This chain links TRBV19 with TRBJ1-1; D gene ambiguous. Germline-derived CDR1 and CDR2 are LNHDA and SQIVND (reference sequence). V was pared by 5 bases and J by 1 base, with 11 bases between. The CDR3 runs 14 residues. This CDR3 is CASSPSKTNTEAFF. Written as DNA, the CDR3 is TGTGCCAGTAGTCCCTCCAAGACGAACACTGAAGCTTTCTTT.

J is TRBJ2-7 and V is TRBV7-3, with 9 bases identical to TRBD2. The CDR3 loop spans 15 amino acids. Germline loops: CDR1 SGHTA, CDR2 FQGTGA. The V and J ends lost 2 bases and 7 bases, in that order; junction bases with no gene match: 9. The CDR3 DNA is TGTGCCAGCAGCTTATCCGTAGCGGGAGCTGGGGAGCAGTACTTC. It is translated as CASSLSVAGAGEQYF.

The chain has TRBV30 and TRBJ1-1; D is uncertain. Germline V gene data show CDR1 as GTSNPN and CDR2 as SVGIG (reference sequence). With 0 bases removed from V and 8 bases from J, the gap between germline ends came to 7 bases. This CDR3 is 11 amino acids long. CDR3 nucleotide sequence: TGTGCCTGGAGTGTACTGGGAGAAGCTTTCTTT. Translating gives CAWSVLGEAFF.

This clone was seen once. The chain recombines TRBV4-1 with TRBJ1-3; no clear D gene. The CDR3 covers 12 residues. Per the germline V gene, CDR1 is MGHRA and CDR2 is YSYEKL. V lost 0 bases, J lost 10 bases, and 7 bases lay in between. CDR3 residues: CASSQEARTIYF. The DNA of the CDR3 is TGCGCCAGCAGCCAAGAGGCCCGGACCATATATTTT.

This chain uses TRBV7-9 with TRBJ1-3; D gene unclear. Germline CDR1 is SEHNR and CDR2 is FQNEAQ (reference sequence). There are 15 residues in the CDR3. The V and J ends lost 0 bases and 4 bases respectively, with 10 bases between them. CDR3 nucleotides: TGTGCCAGCAGCTTAGCGCTCAGACCAGGAAACACCATATATTTT. It yields the protein CASSLALRPGNTIYF. Full variable domain (remainder filled in from reference TRBV7-9 and TRBJ1-3): DTGVSQNPRHKITKRGQNVTFRCDPISEHNRLYWYRQTLGQGPEFLTYFQNEAQLEKSRLLSDRFSAERPKGSFSTLEIQRTEQGDSAMYLCASSLALRPGNTIYFGEGSWLTVV.

The sample holds a few counts of this clone. This sequence joins TRBV11-3 and TRBJ1-2; D possibly corresponds to TRBD1 (6 bases). CDR1 is SGHNT, CDR2 YENEEA, per germline. This CDR3 is built from 16 residues. The V gene lost 4 bases and the J gene lost 6 bases, with 21 bases spanning the gap. Here the CDR3 reads CASSSRGLDTKDGYTF. CDR3 DNA: TGTGCCAGCAGCTCCCGGGGGCTAGACACGAAGGATGGCTACACCTTC. Looking up the rest from reference TRBV11-3 and TRBJ1-2 gives the full variable domain: EAGVVQSPRYKIIEKKQPVAFWCNPISGHNTLYWYLQNLGQGPELLIRYENEEAVDDSQLPKDRFSAERLKGVDSTLKIQPAELGDSAVYLCASSSRGLDTKDGYTFGSGTRLTVV.

The chain joins TRBV7-6 to TRBJ1-4; no firm D call. CDR1 and CDR2 from the germline V gene are SGHVS and FNYEAQ. The CDR3 contains 13 residues. V was trimmed by 5 bases and J by 5 bases, leaving 9 bases between them. CDR3 nucleotide sequence: TGTGCCAGCAGCCCCGTCCCAAATGAAAAACTGTTTTTT. Protein product: CASSPVPNEKLFF.

The rearrangement uses TRBV2 and TRBJ1-4, with D uncertain. With 6 bases removed from V and 2 bases from J, the gap between germline ends came to 4 bases. The germline gives CDR1 SNHLY, CDR2 FYNNEI. This CDR3 is built from 12 residues. CDR3 DNA sequence: TGTGCCAGCAGGCAGACTAATGAAAAACTGTTTTTT. The encoded protein is CASRQTNEKLFF.

This clone occurred once. This sequence joins TRBV11-3 and TRBJ2-2; 7 nucleotides match TRBD1. The CDR3 extends over 18 amino acids. V lost 4 bases to trimming and J lost 2 bases; unmatched junction nucleotides: 13. Germline-derived CDR1 and CDR2 are SGHNT and YENEEA. In nucleotides, the CDR3 is TGTGCCAGCAGCTACCCCCGATTGACAGGGTCAAACACCGGGGAGCTGTTTTTT. Translation gives CASSYPRLTGSNTGELFF.

Only one count was recorded for this clone. The chain recombines TRBV27 with TRBJ1-6; D might be TRBD1 (5 bases). The germline gives CDR1 MNHEY, CDR2 SMNVEV (reference sequence). The CDR3 extends over 15 amino acids. With 5 bases removed from V and 7 bases from J, the gap between germline ends came to 15 bases. CDR3 sequence: CASSPTGLSNSPLHF. The CDR3 DNA follows: TGTGCCAGCAGTCCGACGGGACTCTCCAATTCACCCCTCCACTTT.

The V call is TRBV11-2, the J call TRBJ2-7; the D gene is possibly TRBD2 (6 bases). CDR3 size: 14 residues. The ends were cut back, 1 base at V and 6 bases at J, with 13 bases in the middle. Germline lookup yields CDR1 SGHAT and CDR2 FQNNGV. Written as DNA, the CDR3 is TGTGCCAGCAGCTTAGGTACGGGAGAAACCGAGCAGTACTTC. It is translated as CASSLGTGETEQYF.

Turning to this clone: An end of the junction differs from the germline gene, which may be a read error. The gene calls are TRBV11-2 and TRBJ2-1, with no clear D. The V gene's germline CDR1 is SGHAT and CDR2 FQNNGV. This CDR3 has 10 residues. For the CDR3, the DNA is TGTGCCAGCAGCTTAGGGGCCCCCATCTTC. This gives the protein CASSLGAPIF.

The genes are TRBV10-2 and TRBJ1-5; D is unclear. This CDR3 contains 16 residues. The ends were cut back, 6 bases at V and 0 bases at J, with 15 bases in the middle. Per the germline V gene, CDR1 is WSHSY and CDR2 is SAAADI. The CDR3: CASSLDGEYSNQPQHF. The CDR3 nucleotides are TGCGCCAGCAGCCTGGACGGGGAATATAGCAATCAGCCCCAGCATTTT.

The chain uses TRBV11-2 and TRBJ1-2; D might be TRBD1 (5 bases). The CDR3 covers 17 residues. Germline values: CDR1 SGHAT, CDR2 FQNNGV. Trimming took off 0 bases at V and 3 bases at J, with 17 bases between the two ends. CDR3: CASSLDPGPSRDYGYTF. The CDR3 coding sequence is TGTGCCAGCAGCTTAGATCCCGGCCCGTCCAGGGACTATGGCTACACCTTC.

V usage is TRBV10-3 and J usage is TRBJ2-2; 9 bases line up with TRBD1. This CDR3 region has 15 residues. V was pared by 3 bases and J by 5 bases, with 4 bases of the junction left unmatched. CDR1 is ENHRY, CDR2 SYGVKD, per germline. The DNA for the CDR3 is TGTGCCATCAGTGAACGAGACAGGGGGACCGGGGAGCTGTTTTTT. The encoded protein is CAISERDRGTGELFF.

The V and J genes are TRBV6-1 and TRBJ1-2; 9 nucleotides line up with TRBD1. The V segment lost 3 bases and the J segment 6 bases; nucleotides outside the gene matches: 11. The CDR3 length is 16 residues. Germline lookup yields CDR1 MNHNS and CDR2 SASEGT. The CDR3 DNA reads as TGTGCCAGCAGTGACGGGACAGGGCGATTATCAAATGGCTACACCTTC. Protein sequence: CASSDGTGRLSNGYTF.